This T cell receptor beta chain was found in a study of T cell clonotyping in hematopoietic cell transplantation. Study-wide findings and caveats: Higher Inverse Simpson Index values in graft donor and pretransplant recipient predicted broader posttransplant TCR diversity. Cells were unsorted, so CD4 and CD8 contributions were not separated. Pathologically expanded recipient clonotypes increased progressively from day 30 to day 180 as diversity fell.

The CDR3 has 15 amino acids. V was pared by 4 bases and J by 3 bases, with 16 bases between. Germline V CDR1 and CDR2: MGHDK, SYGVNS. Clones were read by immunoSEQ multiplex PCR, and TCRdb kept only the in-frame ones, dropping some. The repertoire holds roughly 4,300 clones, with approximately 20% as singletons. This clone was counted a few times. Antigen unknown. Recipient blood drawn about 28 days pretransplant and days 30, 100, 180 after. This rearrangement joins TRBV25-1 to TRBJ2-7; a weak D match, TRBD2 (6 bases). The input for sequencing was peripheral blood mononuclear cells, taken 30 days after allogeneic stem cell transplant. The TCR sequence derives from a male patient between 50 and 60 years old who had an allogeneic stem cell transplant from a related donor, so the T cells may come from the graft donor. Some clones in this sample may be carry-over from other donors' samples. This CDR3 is CASSGAGLVLYEQYF. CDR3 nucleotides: TGTGCCAGCAGTGGTGCGGGACTGGTCCTCTACGAGCAGTACTTC.